This TCR beta chain was observed in a study of Ad26.COV2.S vaccination and SARS-CoV-2 variants. Noted treatment: roughly 19 received Ad26.COV2.S at low or high dose, single or two shots; several received placebo; per-sample allocation not given. All samples were drawn on day 63, counting from the first vaccine or placebo injection. Sequencing used immunoSEQ multiplex PCR; TCRdb keeps in-frame clones, though not all of them. The table lists about 320,000 clones, more than 70% of them singletons. This CDR3 region has 17 residues. V trimming: 0 bases; J trimming: 8 bases; junction bases outside the gene matches: 8. Germline V gene sequence: CDR1 SGDLS, CDR2 YYNGEE.

This TCR was recovered from a person aged 18-65 years who received the Ad26.COV2.S COVID-19 vaccine or a placebo. This rearrangement joins TRBV9 to TRBJ2-1; the match to TRBD2 covers 13 bases. Sequencing was performed on peripheral blood, taken in a trial of Ad26.COV2.S vaccine versus placebo. In DNA form, the CDR3 reads TGTGCCAGCAGCGTAGGGTATCGGACTAGCGGGGGTGATGAGCAGTTCTTC. This codes for CASSVGYRTSGGDEQFF.